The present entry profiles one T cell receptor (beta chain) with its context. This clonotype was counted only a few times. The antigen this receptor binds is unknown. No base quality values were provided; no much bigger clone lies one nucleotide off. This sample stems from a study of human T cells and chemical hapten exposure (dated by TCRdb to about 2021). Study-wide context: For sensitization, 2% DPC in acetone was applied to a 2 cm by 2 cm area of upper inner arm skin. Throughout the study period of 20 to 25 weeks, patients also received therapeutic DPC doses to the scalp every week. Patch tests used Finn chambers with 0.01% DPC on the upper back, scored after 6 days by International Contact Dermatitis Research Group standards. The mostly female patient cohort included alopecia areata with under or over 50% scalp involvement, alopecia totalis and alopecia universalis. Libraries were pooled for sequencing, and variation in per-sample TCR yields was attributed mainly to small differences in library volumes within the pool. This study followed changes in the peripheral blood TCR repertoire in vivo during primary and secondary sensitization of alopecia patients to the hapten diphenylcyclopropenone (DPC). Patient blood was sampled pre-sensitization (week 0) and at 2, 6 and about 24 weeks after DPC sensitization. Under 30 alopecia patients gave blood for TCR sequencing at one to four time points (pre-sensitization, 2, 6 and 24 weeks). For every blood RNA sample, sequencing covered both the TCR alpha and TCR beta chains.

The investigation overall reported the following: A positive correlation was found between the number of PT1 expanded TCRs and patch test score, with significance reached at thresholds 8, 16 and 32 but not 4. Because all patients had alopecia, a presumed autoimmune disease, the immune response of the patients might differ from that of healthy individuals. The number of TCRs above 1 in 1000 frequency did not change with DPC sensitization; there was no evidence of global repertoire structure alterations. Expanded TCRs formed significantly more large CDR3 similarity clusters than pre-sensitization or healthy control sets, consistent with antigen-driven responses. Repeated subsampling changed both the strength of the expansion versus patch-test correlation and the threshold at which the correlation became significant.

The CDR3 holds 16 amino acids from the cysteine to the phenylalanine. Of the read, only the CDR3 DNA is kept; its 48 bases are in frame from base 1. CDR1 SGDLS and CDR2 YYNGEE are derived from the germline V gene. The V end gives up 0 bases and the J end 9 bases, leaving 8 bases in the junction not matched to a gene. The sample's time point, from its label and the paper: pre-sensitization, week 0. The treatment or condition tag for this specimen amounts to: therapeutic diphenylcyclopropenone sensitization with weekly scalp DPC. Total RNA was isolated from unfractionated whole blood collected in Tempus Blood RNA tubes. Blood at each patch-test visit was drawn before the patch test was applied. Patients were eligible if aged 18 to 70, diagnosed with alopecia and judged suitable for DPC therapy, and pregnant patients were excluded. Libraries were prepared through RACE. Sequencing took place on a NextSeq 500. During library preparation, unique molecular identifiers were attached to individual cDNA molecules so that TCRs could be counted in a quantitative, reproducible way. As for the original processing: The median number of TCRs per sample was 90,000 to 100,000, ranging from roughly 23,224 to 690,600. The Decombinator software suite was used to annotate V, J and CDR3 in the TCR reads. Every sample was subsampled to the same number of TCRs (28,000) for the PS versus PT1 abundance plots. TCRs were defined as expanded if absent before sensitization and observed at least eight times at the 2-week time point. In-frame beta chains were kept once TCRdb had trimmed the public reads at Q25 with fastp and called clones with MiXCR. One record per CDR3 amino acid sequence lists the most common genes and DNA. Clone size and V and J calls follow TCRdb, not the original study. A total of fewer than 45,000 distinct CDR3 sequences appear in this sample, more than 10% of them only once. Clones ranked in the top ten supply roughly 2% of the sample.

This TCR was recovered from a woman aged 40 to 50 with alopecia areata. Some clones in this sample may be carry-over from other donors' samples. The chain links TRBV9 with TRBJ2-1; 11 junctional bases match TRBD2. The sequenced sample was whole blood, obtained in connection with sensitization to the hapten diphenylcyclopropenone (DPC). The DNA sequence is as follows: TGTGCCAGCAGCGTAGTTGGTAGCGGGAGGGCTGGTGAGCAGTTCTTC. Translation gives CASSVVGSGRAGEQFF.